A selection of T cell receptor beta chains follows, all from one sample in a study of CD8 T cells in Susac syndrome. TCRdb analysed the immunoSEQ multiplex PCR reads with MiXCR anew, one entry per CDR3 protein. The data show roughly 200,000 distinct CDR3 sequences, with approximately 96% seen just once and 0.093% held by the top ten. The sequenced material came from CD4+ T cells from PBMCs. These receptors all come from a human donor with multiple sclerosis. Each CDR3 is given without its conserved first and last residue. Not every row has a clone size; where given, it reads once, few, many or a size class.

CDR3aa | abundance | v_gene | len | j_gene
ASRPPEPNSPLH | NA | TRBV6-5 | 12 | TRBJ1-6
ASSSWTGIPGPQH | NA | TRBV6-1 | 13 | TRBJ1-5
SVADGDYGYT | NA | TRBV29-1 | 10 | TRBJ1-2
SARVVNEQF | NA | TRBV20-1 | 9 | TRBJ2-1
ASSTGDRVAVWPQH | once | TRBV28 | 14 | TRBJ1-5
SVWTSGFQETQY | NA | TRBV29-1 | 12 | TRBJ2-5
ASSRIGSGGSYEQY | NA | TRBV4-1 | 14 | TRBJ2-7
ASSWDRAEAF | NA | TRBV5-1 | 10 | TRBJ1-1
ATSTPRQTRTEAF | NA | TRBV15 | 13 | TRBJ1-1
AWTLGQSYGYT | NA | TRBV30 | 11 | TRBJ1-2
ASSRVSYNEQF | NA | TRBV3-1 | 11 | TRBJ2-1
ASSPTGAYGYT | few | TRBV7-9 | 11 | TRBJ1-2
SASLRGAASTGYT | NA | TRBV20-1 | 13 | TRBJ1-2
ASSPPGDPGELF | NA | TRBV3-1 | 12 | TRBJ2-2
ASSQPTAGRKAYEQY | NA | TRBV23-1 | 15 | TRBJ2-7
ATSRVVGARNTEAF | NA | TRBV15 | 14 | TRBJ1-1
SVEVTGLHYEQY | once | TRBV29-1 | 12 | TRBJ2-7
ASSVEGAGSYEQY | NA | TRBV9 | 13 | TRBJ2-7
ASSIVGGNTEAF | NA | TRBV19 | 12 | TRBJ1-1
ASSRGRVYTEAF | NA | TRBV3-1 | 12 | TRBJ1-1
ASTKTGETQY | NA | TRBV12-3/TRBV12-4 | 10 | TRBJ2-5
AWSPPGWTQY | NA | TRBV30 | 10 | TRBJ2-5
SALPPTGGQPQH | NA | TRBV20-1 | 12 | TRBJ1-5
ASSTGAQETQY | NA | TRBV6-2/TRBV6-3 | 11 | TRBJ2-5
SARVARAPAEKLF | NA | TRBV20-1 | 13 | TRBJ1-4
SVTGQYQETQY | NA | TRBV29-1 | 11 | TRBJ2-5
SVTQTGPNYGYT | once | TRBV29-1 | 12 | TRBJ1-2
ASSVRLAGTYNEQF | NA | TRBV28 | 14 | TRBJ2-1
ASRWDSFSSSYEQY | NA | TRBV2 | 14 | TRBJ2-7
SAQGLAGKSDEQF | NA | TRBV29-1 | 13 | TRBJ2-1
AWSPSYEQY | NA | TRBV30 | 9 | TRBJ2-7
ASSLPGHFPYEQY | NA | TRBV6-5 | 13 | TRBJ2-7
ASSLEAGETQY | NA | TRBV7-9 | 11 | TRBJ2-5
SVTTGEWAQY | once | TRBV29-1 | 10 | TRBJ2-5
ASSPSAGLTNEKLF | NA | TRBV18 | 14 | TRBJ1-4
ASSQSQDPLADTQY | NA | TRBV23-1 | 14 | TRBJ2-3
ASSPPGQLVLGKLF | NA | TRBV18 | 14 | TRBJ1-4
AWTPGTGAPGTEAF | NA | TRBV30 | 14 | TRBJ1-1
SASRGVDGYT | NA | TRBV20-1 | 10 | TRBJ1-2
ASSYNPGDQPQH | NA | TRBV2 | 12 | TRBJ1-5
ASSESGFNGYT | once | TRBV6-4 | 11 | TRBJ1-2
ASSYSMAGGQPQH | NA | TRBV6-2/TRBV6-3 | 13 | TRBJ1-5
ASSTGDVYGYT | NA | TRBV7-9 | 11 | TRBJ1-2
SASRGGGYT | NA | TRBV20-1 | 9 | TRBJ1-2
ASKYVHALYEQY | NA | TRBV2 | 12 | TRBJ2-7
ASSETSGGINTQY | NA | TRBV7-3 | 13 | TRBJ2-3
ASSQTGGPTDTQY | NA | TRBV12-3/TRBV12-4 | 13 | TRBJ2-3